This T cell receptor (beta chain) was sequenced in a study of T cells in Graves' hyperthyroidism and ophthalmopathy. Germline values: CDR1 MNHNS, CDR2 SASEGT. There are 14 residues in the CDR3. V was cut by 7 bases and J by 2 bases, with 14 bases left in between. Amplified regions were TCR beta CDR3 sequences from RNA transcripts. RT-PCR in the first round (using the HTBI primer set) targeted the TCR CDR3. MiXCR, run by TCRdb on the multiplex PCR reads, gives a single entry per CDR3 protein. This table has 530,000 or so distinct CDR3 sequences, about a sixth appearing once. The clonotype comes from a woman aged 18 to 35 with Graves' ophthalmopathy. The sequenced sample consisted of blood. The V gene is TRBV6-1, the J gene TRBJ1-2; D may be TRBD1 (6 bases). The DNA of the CDR3 is TGTGCCAGCAACCTCACGGGGGGCAACTATGGCTACACCTTC. Amino acid sequence: CASNLTGGNYGYTF.